A selection of T cell receptor beta chains follows, all from one sample in a study of shared clonotypes between healthy human individuals. TCRdb's table, derived via immunoSEQ multiplex PCR, lists solely in-frame clones and lacks some. Of roughly 2,000,000 clones listed, roughly 95% are singletons. The specimen was naive CD8+ T cells from PBMCs. The source is a man between 18 and 29 years old in good health. Some clones in this sample may be carry-over from other donors' samples. CDR3s include the opening cysteine and the closing phenylalanine or tryptophan. A D gene is named only where the DNA matches it firmly. Clone sizes are given selectively: once, few, many, or a class where the clone is expanded.

d_gene,v_gene,j_gene,abundance,CDR3nt,CDR3aa
NA,TRBV29-1,TRBJ2-7,NA,TGCAGCGTTGAAGACGACGGCAGAAGCTCCTACGAGCAGTACTTC,CSVEDDGRSSYEQYF
TRBD2,TRBV4-2,TRBJ2-7,NA,TGTGCCAGCAGCCAAGCATTCGGACTAGCGGGAGCCACCTACGAGCAGTACTTC,CASSQAFGLAGATYEQYF
TRBD2,TRBV4-3,TRBJ2-3,once,TGCGCCAGCAGCCAAGATCTCGCGGGAGCGGGGGATACGCAGTATTTT,CASSQDLAGAGDTQYF
TRBD1,TRBV5-1,TRBJ2-2,NA,TGCGCCAGTTCAACGGGACAGGCGAACACCGGGGAGCTGTTTTTT,CASSTGQANTGELFF
TRBD2,TRBV18,TRBJ2-7,once,TGTGCCAGCTCACCCGTTCTAGCGGGCCTTTTCTACGAGCAGTACTTC,CASSPVLAGLFYEQYF
TRBD2,TRBV5-1,TRBJ2-2,NA,TGCGCCAGCAGCTTCCCGACTAGCGGGAGGGCCGGGACCGGGGAGCTGTTTTTT,CASSFPTSGRAGTGELFF
NA,TRBV9,TRBJ1-5,NA,TGTGCCAGCAGCGTAGAAGGGGTTAGCAATCAGCCCCAGCATTTT,CASSVEGVSNQPQHF
TRBD1,TRBV19,TRBJ1-5,once,TGTGCCAGTAGTACCTGGGGACAGGGTGGTAATCAGCCCCAGCATTTT,CASSTWGQGGNQPQHF
TRBD2,TRBV2,TRBJ2-1,NA,TGTGCCAGCATCCGGCGGGAGGCCCTGGATGAGCAGTTCTTC,CASIRREALDEQFF
TRBD2,TRBV15,TRBJ2-7,NA,TGTGCCACCAGCAGTATAGCGGGAAGAACCTACGAGCAGTACTTC,CATSSIAGRTYEQYF
NA,TRBV27,TRBJ2-6,NA,TGTGCCAGCAACTTTTGGGGAGATGGGGCCAACGTCCTGACTTTC,CASNFWGDGANVLTF
TRBD1,TRBV7-9,TRBJ2-4,NA,TGTGCCAGCAGCTTTTGGACAGGGGAAATCAAAAACATTCAGTACTTC,CASSFWTGEIKNIQYF
NA,TRBV7-9,TRBJ2-2,once,TGTGCCAGCAGCTCGGGCCATGGATTATCCGGGGAGCTGTTTTTT,CASSSGHGLSGELFF
NA,TRBV7-3,TRBJ2-6,NA,TGTGCCAGCAGCTTATCGGGCTCTGGGGCCAACGTCCTGACTTTC,CASSLSGSGANVLTF
NA,TRBV6-1,TRBJ1-5,NA,TGTGCCAGCACCCGAAGGTGGAATCAGCCCCAGCATTTT,CASTRRWNQPQHF
TRBD1,TRBV7-9,TRBJ2-2,NA,TGTGCCAGCAGATCTGGACAGGAAAACACCGGGGAGCTGTTTTTT,CASRSGQENTGELFF
NA,TRBV28,TRBJ1-1,NA,TGTGCCAGCAGTTTGGACAGTCAAGGCACTGAAGCTTTCTTT,CASSLDSQGTEAFF
TRBD1,TRBV5-1,TRBJ2-7,NA,TGCGCCAGCAGCTCCCGGGACAGGGGCCCTTACGAGCAGTACTTC,CASSSRDRGPYEQYF
TRBD1,TRBV28,TRBJ2-1,NA,TGTGCCAGCAGTTTACTTGAAGGACAGGGAGAAATTACCTCCTACAATGAGCAGTTCTTC,CASSLLEGQGEITSYNEQFF
NA,TRBV7-8,TRBJ2-7,NA,TGTGCCAGCAGACCGGGACTGTCATACGAGCAGTACTTC,CASRPGLSYEQYF
NA,TRBV29-1,TRBJ2-1,NA,TGCAGCGTTGTATCCGGAGGAGGAAATGAGCAGTTCTTC,CSVVSGGGNEQFF
NA,TRBV4-1,TRBJ1-1,NA,TGCGCCAGCAGCCAAGATGGCGGACGTCCCTTGAACACTGAAGCTTTCTTT,CASSQDGGRPLNTEAFF
TRBD2,TRBV5-1,TRBJ2-7,NA,TGCGCCAGCAGATTGGGGTCACTAGCGGGACTCTACGAGCAGTACTTC,CASRLGSLAGLYEQYF
NA,TRBV9,TRBJ1-2,NA,TGTGCCAGCAGCGTGGCCCCCACAGGGATATGGGGCTACACCTTC,CASSVAPTGIWGYTF
TRBD2,TRBV10-2,TRBJ2-7,NA,TGCGCCAGCAAGGAGCGGGGGGACGTCTACGAGCAGTACTTC,CASKERGDVYEQYF
NA,TRBV5-1,TRBJ1-1,NA,TGCGCCAGCAGCCCTGGATTTACACGGGGGGCTTTCTTT,CASSPGFTRGAFF
NA,TRBV4-2,TRBJ2-3,NA,TGTGCCAGCAGCCCCGGGAGCCCAAATACGCAGTATTTT,CASSPGSPNTQYF
NA,TRBV28,TRBJ1-5,NA,TGTGCCAGCAGTTACGTCGATTATAGCAATCAGCCCCAGCATTTT,CASSYVDYSNQPQHF
NA,TRBV6-6,TRBJ2-3,NA,TGTGCCAGCAGTTATCCCGGGATCCTTAACACAGATACGCAGTATTTT,CASSYPGILNTDTQYF
NA,TRBV7-9,TRBJ1-2,once,TGTGCCAGCAGCTTCGCCATGGACAGCTATGGCTACACCTTC,CASSFAMDSYGYTF
NA,TRBV5-1,TRBJ1-3,NA,TGCGCCAGCAGCTTGGGGCAGGGCGGTGGAAACACCATATATTTT,CASSLGQGGGNTIYF
NA,TRBV4-2,TRBJ2-2,NA,TGTGCCAGCAGCCAAGAACAGTTCTCCGGGGAGCTGTTTTTT,CASSQEQFSGELFF
NA,TRBV5-4,TRBJ1-5,NA,TGTGCCAGCAGCTCCTGGGACAGCAATCAGCCCCAGCATTTT,CASSSWDSNQPQHF
NA,TRBV7-2,TRBJ1-2,NA,TGTGCCAGCAGCCCACGGGCCGTCGGCTACACCTTC,CASSPRAVGYTF
TRBD1,TRBV7-2,TRBJ2-7,NA,TGTGCCAGCAGCTTCGGGACAGGGGTGTACGAGCAGTACTTC,CASSFGTGVYEQYF